The 17 T cell receptor beta chains listed next were all sequenced from one sample in a study of T-cell memory formation after mild COVID-19. TCRdb fed the 5' RACE reads into MiXCR, producing one record per CDR3 protein. The table records 200,000 to 250,000 distinct CDR3 sequences, under 30% of them present only once. The material sequenced was PBMCs or a T cell subset sorted from them (not recorded which). Receptors were obtained from an adult woman who had mild COVID-19 (a few samples of this study predate the infection). Cell type and time point are not known.

The chain joins TRBV7-9 to TRBJ2-3; TRBD2 agrees at 9 bases. V was pared by 5 bases and J by 4 bases, with 7 bases of the junction left unmatched. Looked up from germline, CDR1 is SEHNR and CDR2 is FQNEAQ (reference sequence). This CDR3 spans 15 amino acids. DNA for the CDR3: TGTGCCAGCAGCCCACGAGCGGGGGGCTCAGATACGCAGTATTTT. This gives the protein CASSPRAGGSDTQYF.

The chain links TRBV29-1 to TRBJ1-1; 7 nucleotides line up with TRBD1. This CDR3 region has 14 residues. V lost 6 bases to trimming and J lost 2 bases; unmatched junction nucleotides: 9. Germline CDR1 is SQVTM and CDR2 is ANQGSEA. CDR3 nucleotides: TGCAGCGTAGAACTACAGGGGACCAACACTGAAGCTTTCTTT. The encoded protein is CSVELQGTNTEAFF.

The chain employs TRBV20-1 and TRBJ2-3; no clear D gene. V was pared by 7 bases and J by 1 base, with 12 bases between. Per germline, CDR1 DFQATT and CDR2 SNEGSKA (reference sequence). The CDR3 contains 13 residues. This CDR3 reads CSVEGFGTDTQYF. Here the CDR3 DNA reads TGCAGTGTGGAAGGATTTGGCACAGATACGCAGTATTTT.

This clonotype was seen just once. This chain links TRBV12-3 or TRBV12-4 with TRBJ2-1, with 8 positions matching TRBD1. CDR3 length equals 14 residues. V lost 4 bases and J lost 8; bases outside the gene matches: 7. The CDR3 DNA sequence: TGTGCCAGCAGTTACAGGGGGTCGAGCGATGAGCAGTTCTTC. Protein: CASSYRGSSDEQFF.

The V and J genes are TRBV15 and TRBJ1-6, with 7 bases fitting TRBD1. V lost 3 bases to trimming and J lost 10 bases; unmatched junction nucleotides: 6. Per the germline V gene, CDR1 is LNHNV and CDR2 is YYDKDF (reference sequence). This CDR3 is built from 14 residues. This chain's CDR3 is CATSSQGEASPLHF. The CDR3, as DNA: TGTGCCACCAGCAGCCAGGGGGAGGCCTCACCCCTCCACTTT.

The rearrangement links TRBV5-1 to TRBJ1-2; 10 nucleotides match TRBD1. The CDR3 is 17 amino acids. After removal of 4 bases from V and 3 bases from J, the junction contained 12 bases not matched to a gene. The V gene's germline CDR1 is SGHRS and CDR2 YFSETQ. CDR3 region: CASSMGQGLLLDYGYTF. As DNA, the CDR3 is TGCGCCAGCAGCATGGGACAGGGGCTGCTGCTAGACTATGGCTACACCTTC.

This clonotype was observed a few times. This chain joins TRBV6-6 and TRBJ1-5; possible D gene TRBD1, 5 bases. Germline assignment: CDR1 MNHNY and CDR2 SVGAGI (reference sequence). This CDR3 contains 13 residues. Trimming removed 5 bases at V and 3 bases at J, with 8 bases between. The CDR3 protein is CASSQGYNQPQHF. The CDR3 nucleotides read TGTGCCAGCAGTCAGGGTTACAATCAGCCCCAGCATTTT.

The CDR3 nucleotides are TGTGCCAGCAGCCGCAACCTCGCAGGGACAGTTAATGGCTACACCTTC. Translating gives CASSRNLAGTVNGYTF. The J gene is TRBJ1-2, the V gene TRBV4-2; 7 bases are a match to TRBD1. CDR1 is LGHNA and CDR2 is YNFKEQ in the germline V gene. After removal of 4 bases from V and 6 bases from J, the junction contained 14 bases not matched to a gene. The length of the CDR3 is 16 residues.

The chain combines TRBV5-6 with TRBJ2-7; 9 bases are a match to TRBD1. The J segment lost 0 bases and the V segment lost 0 bases, leaving 7 bases of the junction unmatched. This CDR3 has 17 residues. Looked up from germline, CDR1 is SGHDT and CDR2 is YYEEEE. The CDR3 coding sequence is TGTGCCAGCAGCTTGGCCGGTGGGACAGGGTTCTCCTACGAGCAGTACTTC. Its protein is CASSLAGGTGFSYEQYF.

The genes are TRBV3-1 and TRBJ2-2, with a possible D match to TRBD2 (6 bases). This CDR3 has 15 amino acids. Trimming removed 2 bases from V and 7 bases from J, with 14 bases in between. Germline loops: CDR1 LGHDT, CDR2 YNNKEL (reference sequence). CDR3 sequence reads: CASSQRSGRFGELFF. CDR3 coding DNA: TGTGCCAGCAGCCAACGGTCGGGGAGGTTCGGGGAGCTGTTTTTT.

V gene TRBV24-1 combines with J gene TRBJ2-4; D tentatively reads TRBD1 or TRBD2 (5 bases each). V was cut by 4 bases and J by 10 bases, with 13 bases left in between. The CDR3 contains 13 residues. The germline V gene has CDR1 KGHDR and CDR2 SFDVKD. The chain's CDR3 is CATSDGTKRIQYF. The CDR3 region has the DNA TGTGCCACCAGTGACGGGACCAAACGGATTCAGTACTTC.

The chain employs TRBV20-1 and TRBJ2-4; perhaps D is TRBD1 or TRBD2 (5 bases each). V lost 1 base, J lost 0 bases, and 22 bases lay in between. Germline CDR1 and CDR2: DFQATT and SNEGSKA (reference sequence). This CDR3 has 19 residues. CDR3 loop: CSARGLLGTSLLAKNIQYF. The CDR3 region has the DNA TGCAGTGCTAGAGGCCTATTGGGGACGTCCCTTCTAGCCAAAAACATTCAGTACTTC.

The V and J genes are TRBV7-6 and TRBJ2-1; D is unclear. Germline-derived CDR1 and CDR2 are SGHVS and FNYEAQ. CDR3 length: 11 residues. Trimming left V 5 bases short and J 9 bases short, with 8 bases between. The CDR3 here is CASSTLSEQFF. The CDR3 bases are TGTGCCAGCAGCACTCTTAGTGAGCAGTTCTTC.

The chain employs TRBV5-1 and TRBJ1-2; 8 bases match TRBD1. The CDR3 covers 15 residues. The V gene's germline CDR1 is SGHRS and CDR2 YFSETQ. The V and J ends lost 0 bases and 6 bases, in that order; junction bases with no gene match: 7. In DNA, the CDR3 is TGCGCCAGCAGCTTGGCCCGACAGGGGATGGATGGCTACACCTTC. Protein: CASSLARQGMDGYTF.

A single count supports this clonotype. The chain is built from TRBV7-8 and TRBJ2-7, with a possible D match to TRBD1 (6 bases). The CDR3 sequence is 14 residues long. CDR1 and CDR2 (germline): SGHVS, FQNEAQ. V dropped 10 bases and J dropped 2 bases, with 18 bases sitting between them. The CDR3 is CATRPDRNTYEQYF. DNA of the CDR3: TGTGCCACCAGACCTGACAGGAACACCTACGAGCAGTACTTC.

V is TRBV4-2 and J is TRBJ2-2, with D unclear. With 0 bases removed from V and 1 base from J, the gap between germline ends came to 12 bases. Germline CDR1 and CDR2: LGHNA and YNFKEQ. The CDR3 runs 17 residues. This CDR3 is CASSQDQGLLNTGELFF. CDR3 DNA sequence: TGTGCCAGCAGCCAAGATCAAGGCTTACTGAACACCGGGGAGCTGTTTTTT.

The chain couples TRBV20-1 to TRBJ1-3; D possibly corresponds to TRBD1 (5 bases). This CDR3 is 14 amino acids long. Trimming left V 4 bases short and J 0 bases short, with 10 bases between. The germline V gene has CDR1 DFQATT and CDR2 SNEGSKA (reference sequence). The CDR3 loop is CSAKAGRSGNTIYF. The DNA for the CDR3 is TGCAGTGCTAAGGCAGGGCGCTCTGGAAACACCATATATTTT.